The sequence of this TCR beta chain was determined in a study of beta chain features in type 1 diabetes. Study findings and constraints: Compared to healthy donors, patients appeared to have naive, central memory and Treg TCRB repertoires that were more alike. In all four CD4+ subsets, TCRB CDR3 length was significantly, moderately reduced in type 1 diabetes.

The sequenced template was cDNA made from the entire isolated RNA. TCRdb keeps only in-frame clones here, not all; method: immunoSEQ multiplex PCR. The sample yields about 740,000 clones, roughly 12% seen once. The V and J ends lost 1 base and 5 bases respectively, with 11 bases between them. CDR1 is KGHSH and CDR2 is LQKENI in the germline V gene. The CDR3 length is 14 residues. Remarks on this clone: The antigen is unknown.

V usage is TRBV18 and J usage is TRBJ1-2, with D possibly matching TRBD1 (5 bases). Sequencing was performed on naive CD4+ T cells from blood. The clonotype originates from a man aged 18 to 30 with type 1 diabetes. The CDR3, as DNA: TGTGCCAGCTCACCACGAGGGGTTGGGTATGGCTACACCTTC. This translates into CASSPRGVGYGYTF.